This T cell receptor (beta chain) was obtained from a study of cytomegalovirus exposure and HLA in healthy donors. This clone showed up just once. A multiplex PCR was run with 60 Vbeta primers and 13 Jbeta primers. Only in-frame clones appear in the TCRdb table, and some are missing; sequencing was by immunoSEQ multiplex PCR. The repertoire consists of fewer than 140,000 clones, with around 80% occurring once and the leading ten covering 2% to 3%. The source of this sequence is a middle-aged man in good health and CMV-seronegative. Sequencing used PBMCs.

In nucleotides, the CDR3 is TGCGCCAGCAGACGAAGACTAGCGAGCGAGACCCAGTACTTC. Its protein product is CASRRRLASETQYF. This chain links TRBV5-1 with TRBJ2-5, with 8 bases lining up with TRBD2. Germline V gives CDR1 SGHRS, CDR2 YFSETQ. The junction had 8 bases not matched to a gene; V was cut back by 5 bases and J by 5 bases. CDR3 length equals 14 residues.